The present TCR beta chain was sequenced within a study of cytomegalovirus exposure and HLA in healthy donors. General study results and limits: A later examination showed that TCR association rates differed by HLA locus, with DRB1 most and HLA-C fewest. An apparent linkage of common viral pathogens to several of the most significant clusters emerged in a later analysis. A later analysis showed HLA-associated TCR beta chains outstripping equally common others in clonal expansion.

The germline CDR1 and CDR2 sequences are LNHDA and SQIVND (reference sequence). This CDR3 is 15 amino acids long. V was shortened by 3 bases and J by 0 bases, with 9 bases between the two germline ends. The PCR made use of 60 Vbeta and 13 Jbeta primers. TCRdb's table, derived via immunoSEQ multiplex PCR, lists solely in-frame clones and lacks some. Of over 90,000 clones in the sample, 70% were seen once. Regarding this clone: Antigen unknown.

The source of this sequence is a woman between 45 and 65 years old in good health and CMV-seropositive. The specimen was PBMCs. The rearrangement links TRBV19 to TRBJ2-4; a weak D match, TRBD2 (5 bases). CDR3 DNA sequence: TGTGCCAGTAGTATGGTCGGGATAGCCAAAAACATTCAGTACTTC. It translates to CASSMVGIAKNIQYF. Variable domain in full (rest from reference TRBV19 and TRBJ2-4): DGGITQSPKYLFRKEGQNVTLSCEQNLNHDAMYWYRQDPGQGLRLIYYSQIVNDFQKGDIAEGYSVSREKKESFPLTVTSAQKNPTAFYLCASSMVGIAKNIQYFGAGTRLSVL.